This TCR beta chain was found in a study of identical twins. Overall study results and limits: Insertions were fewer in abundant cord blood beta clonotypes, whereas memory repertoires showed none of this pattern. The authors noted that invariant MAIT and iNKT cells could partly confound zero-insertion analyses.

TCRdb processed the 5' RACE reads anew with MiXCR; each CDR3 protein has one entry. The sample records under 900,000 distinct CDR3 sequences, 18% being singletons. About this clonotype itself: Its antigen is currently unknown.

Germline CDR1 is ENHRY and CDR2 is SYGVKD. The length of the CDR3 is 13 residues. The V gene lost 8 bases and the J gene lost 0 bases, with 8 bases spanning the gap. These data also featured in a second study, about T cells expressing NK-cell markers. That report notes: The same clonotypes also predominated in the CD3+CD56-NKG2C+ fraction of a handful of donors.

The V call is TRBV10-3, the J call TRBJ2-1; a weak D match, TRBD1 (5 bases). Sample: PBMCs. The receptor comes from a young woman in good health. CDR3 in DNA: TGTGCCATCGCGGACACCTCCTACAATGAGCAGTTCTTC. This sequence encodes CAIADTSYNEQFF.